A selection of T cell receptor beta chains follows, all from one sample in a study of cytomegalovirus exposure and HLA in healthy donors. TCRdb keeps only in-frame clones here, not all; method: immunoSEQ multiplex PCR. The data hold about 140,000 clones, with approximately 87% observed a single time. The sequenced sample was PBMCs. The receptor set was obtained from a young man in good health and CMV-seronegative. Both conserved end residues are part of each CDR3. D genes are given only for firm matches. Expanded clones are given a class, and other clones once, few, many or no size at all.

J,V,D,size,CDR3,DNA
TRBJ1-4,TRBV4-3,-,-,CASSQDGRAGEKLFF,TGCGCCAGCAGCCAAGATGGGAGGGCGGGGGAAAAACTGTTTTTT
TRBJ1-5,TRBV19,TRBD1,-,CASRDRGFYSNQPQHF,TGTGCCAGCCGGGACAGGGGATTTTATAGCAATCAGCCCCAGCATTTT
TRBJ1-3,TRBV30,-,once,CAWSLGNTIYF,TGTGCCTGGAGTCTCGGAAACACCATATATTTT
TRBJ1-1,TRBV6-5,-,-,CASGGANTEAFF,TGTGCCAGCGGGGGGGCCAACACTGAAGCTTTCTTT
TRBJ1-2,TRBV5-6,-,-,CASSLGGLYYGYTF,TGTGCCAGCAGCTTGGGGGGACTATACTATGGCTACACCTTC
TRBJ2-1,TRBV7-2,TRBD2,-,CASSLAMSGGNEQFF,TGTGCCAGCAGCTTAGCGATGAGCGGGGGGAATGAGCAGTTCTTC
TRBJ1-2,TRBV15,-,-,CATSRGGAGYGYTF,TGTGCCACCAGCAGAGGGGGAGCCGGTTATGGCTACACCTTC
TRBJ2-1,TRBV2,-,-,CASSVTEEQFF,TGTGCCAGCAGTGTTACAGAGGAGCAGTTCTTC
TRBJ1-5,TRBV19,-,-,CASSIGEGHQPQHF,TGTGCCAGTAGTATCGGGGAGGGACATCAGCCCCAGCATTTT
TRBJ2-5,TRBV4-1,TRBD2,-,CASSPSPSGEETQYF,TGCGCCAGCAGCCCCTCCCCTAGCGGGGAAGAGACCCAGTACTTC
TRBJ2-3,TRBV7-2,TRBD2,-,CASSLPWGLAMDTQYF,TGTGCCAGCAGCTTACCGTGGGGACTAGCGATGGATACGCAGTATTTT
TRBJ2-2,TRBV7-8,TRBD1,few,CASSPIQGAATGELFF,TGTGCCAGCAGCCCTATACAGGGGGCAGCCACCGGGGAGCTGTTTTTT